Shown below are 26 T cell receptor beta chains from a single sample sequenced in a study of T cells after posttransplantation cyclophosphamide. Clones were sequenced by immunoSEQ multiplex PCR, and TCRdb holds only the in-frame ones, with some missing. The sample has about 66,000 clones, around 95% seen once. Material for sequencing was PBMCs. All receptors come from a woman in her thirties in good health and a related stem cell transplant donor.

The chain joins TRBV6-6 to TRBJ1-3; D possibly corresponds to TRBD1 (6 bases). The CDR3 is made up of 15 amino acids. V lost 5 bases and J 0 bases, leaving 11 bases between the germline ends. CDR1 is MNHNY, CDR2 SVGAGI, per germline (reference sequence). As DNA, the CDR3 is TGTGCCAGCAGTCCCGGACAGAACTCTGGAAACACCATATATTTT. Translation: CASSPGQNSGNTIYF.

The gene calls are TRBV4-1 and TRBJ1-4, with D perhaps matching TRBD1 (5 bases). V was clipped by 4 bases and J by 7 bases, with 16 bases between them. The CDR3 sequence is 15 residues long. Germline V gives CDR1 MGHRA, CDR2 YSYEKL. CDR3 sequence reads: CASSRLDTWGEKLFF. The CDR3 nucleotides read TGCGCCAGCAGCCGCCTGGACACCTGGGGTGAAAAACTGTTTTTT.

J is TRBJ1-2 and V is TRBV6-6; no clear D. The germline V gene has CDR1 MNHNY and CDR2 SVGAGI (reference sequence). The CDR3 length is 16 residues. With 2 bases removed from V and 8 bases from J, the gap between germline ends came to 21 bases. DNA of the CDR3: TGTGCCAGCAGTTACCAACTGGGCTCAAAGCCGGGCGGCTACACCTTC. Translation: CASSYQLGSKPGGYTF.

The chain recombines TRBV27 with TRBJ1-4; 8 nucleotides match TRBD1. Germline CDR1 is MNHEY and CDR2 is SMNVEV (reference sequence). V trimming: 4 bases; J trimming: 8 bases; junction bases outside the gene matches: 9. The CDR3 spans 15 residues. CDR3 nucleotide sequence: TGTGCCAGCAGTTCACGAGGACAGGGCGGCGAAAAACTGTTTTTT. Translating gives CASSSRGQGGEKLFF.

The chain has TRBV5-8 and TRBJ2-2, with a possible D match to TRBD1 (5 bases). V lost 5 bases and J lost 7, with 15 bases in between. Germline assignment: CDR1 SGHTS and CDR2 YDEGEE. The length of the CDR3 is 14 residues. CDR3 nucleotides: TGTGCCAGCAGACAGGTCCAAGTGGTCGGGGAGCTGTTTTTT. Its translation: CASRQVQVVGELFF.

The chain recombines TRBV11-2 with TRBJ1-2; D call uncertain. Trimming pared 5 bases from V and 5 bases from J, leaving 12 bases between. Germline CDR1 reads SGHAT; CDR2 reads FQNNGV. There are 13 residues in the CDR3. The CDR3 loop is CASSPVPEYGYTF. CDR3 nucleotide sequence: TGTGCCAGCAGCCCAGTCCCGGAGTATGGCTACACCTTC.

This clone came up once. In DNA form, the CDR3 reads TGTGCCAGCAGCTTGTTGGGACTAGCGGTGCGCCGAGAGACCCAGTACTTC. This gives the protein CASSLLGLAVRRETQYF. The rearrangement uses TRBV5-8 and TRBJ2-5; 11 bases match TRBD2. J was trimmed by 4 bases and V by 1 base; bases with no gene match: 9. The CDR3 length is 17 residues. Germline-derived CDR1 and CDR2 are SGHTS and YDEGEE.

This clone was recorded once. V is TRBV4-2 and J is TRBJ1-1, with D unclear. The CDR3 consists of 16 residues. Germline V gives CDR1 LGHNA, CDR2 YNFKEQ. The germline V and J ends were trimmed by 2 bases and 0 bases, with 13 bases remaining between them. The CDR3 DNA reads TGTGCCAGCAGCCAATTTTTAGGGCAGGTGAACACTGAAGCTTTCTTT. It encodes CASSQFLGQVNTEAFF.

V and J are TRBV4-2 and TRBJ1-1; D uncertain. The CDR3 spans 13 residues. Germline CDR1 LGHNA, CDR2 YNFKEQ. Trimming removed 4 bases at V and 11 bases at J, with 17 bases between. The CDR3 protein is CASSPIGRSDAFF. The CDR3 coding sequence is TGTGCCAGCAGCCCTATCGGACGGTCCGACGCTTTCTTT.

This clone was detected a few times. This chain connects TRBV19 to TRBJ1-4, with D perhaps TRBD1 (5 bases). The CDR3 has 15 residues. V lost 0 bases and J 10 bases, leaving 15 bases between the germline ends. The germline V gene encodes CDR1 LNHDA and CDR2 SQIVND (reference sequence). In DNA, the CDR3 is TGTGCCAGTAGTATAGATGGGCCAGGGCTGGTAAAACTGTTTTTT. This codes for CASSIDGPGLVKLFF. Full variable domain (remainder filled in from reference TRBV19 and TRBJ1-4): DGGITQSPKYLFRKEGQNVTLSCEQNLNHDAMYWYRQDPGQGLRLIYYSQIVNDFQKGDIAEGYSVSREKKESFPLTVTSAQKNPTAFYLCASSIDGPGLVKLFFGSGTQLSVL.

V and J are TRBV6-1 and TRBJ1-3; the D gene is possibly TRBD1 (6 bases). The length of the CDR3 is 15 residues. Germline CDR1 is MNHNS and CDR2 is SASEGT. Trimming took 3 bases from V and 4 from J, leaving 13 bases between them. This chain's CDR3 is CASSDQQGAGNTIYF. CDR3 coding DNA: TGTGCCAGCAGTGATCAACAGGGTGCCGGAAACACCATATATTTT.

The genes are TRBV25-1 and TRBJ2-7; TRBD1 is a possible D gene (6 bases). The germline CDR1 and CDR2 sequences are MGHDK and SYGVNS. The CDR3 is 14 residues long. V was trimmed by 4 bases and J by 0 bases, leaving 10 bases between them. The DNA for the CDR3 is TGTGCCAGCAGTGGGACAGTTGCCTCCTACGAGCAGTACTTC. This translates into CASSGTVASYEQYF.

This chain joins TRBV21-1 and TRBJ1-2; the table's TRBD1 call for D was not verified on the DNA. TRBV21-1 is described as a pseudogene. The CDR3 is 15 amino acids. In DNA, the CDR3 is TGTGCCAGCAGCCCTGGTATCGGGACAGCCGATGGCTACACCTTC. Translating it yields CASSPGIGTADGYTF.

In its sample, this clone was seen a few times. The chain has TRBV7-2 and TRBJ1-6; a possible D gene is TRBD1 (5 bases). The CDR3 runs 16 residues. Germline V CDR1 and CDR2: SGHTA, FQGNSA. Trimming cost V 4 bases and J 6 bases, with 16 bases left between them. The CDR3 sequence is CASSSRQMGFNSPLHF. The CDR3 nucleotides are TGTGCCAGCAGCTCACGACAGATGGGGTTTAATTCACCCCTCCACTTT.

The V call is TRBV18, the J call TRBJ1-5; weak D call: TRBD1 (5 bases). The CDR3 is made up of 16 amino acids. V dropped 3 bases and J dropped 1 base, with 13 bases sitting between them. Per germline, CDR1 KGHSH and CDR2 LQKENI. CDR3 sequence: CASSPLAAGSNQPQHF. CDR3 in DNA: TGTGCCAGCTCACCTTTGGCGGCAGGGAGCAATCAGCCCCAGCATTTT.

This chain joins TRBV5-1 and TRBJ1-2; D not certain. V lost 0 bases to trimming and J lost 2 bases, with 8 bases between them. The CDR3 extends over 14 amino acids. Germline-derived CDR1 and CDR2 are SGHRS and YFSETQ. DNA for the CDR3: TGCGCCAGCAGCTTGGTGGCAGAGAACTATGGCTACACCTTC. Its translation is CASSLVAENYGYTF.

This chain connects TRBV6-5 to TRBJ2-7; 7 bases map to TRBD1. The CDR3 runs to 12 residues. From germline, CDR1 is MNHEY and CDR2 SVGAGI. After removal of 10 bases from V and 4 bases from J, the junction contained 7 bases not matched to a gene. Here the CDR3 reads CATSTGSYEQYF. The CDR3 DNA is TGTGCCACCTCGACAGGGTCGTACGAGCAGTACTTC.

The chain is built from TRBV27 and TRBJ1-1; a possible D gene is TRBD1 (5 bases). Per germline, CDR1 MNHEY and CDR2 SMNVEV (reference sequence). The CDR3 covers 13 residues. Deletions cut 5 bases from V and 11 bases from J, with 18 bases between. CDR3 nucleotides: TGTGCCAGCAGTCTCGGGGGGGGGACTCCCGCTTTCTTT. Translating gives CASSLGGGTPAFF.

The rearrangement joins TRBV4-1 to TRBJ1-2, with D unclear. The V end lost 0 bases, the J end lost 4 bases, and 15 bases lay between the germline ends. The CDR3 contains 16 residues. CDR1 and CDR2 (germline): MGHRA, YSYEKL. CDR3 loop: CASSQDPSGRGYGYTF. The CDR3 DNA follows: TGCGCCAGCAGCCAAGATCCCAGTGGTCGGGGCTATGGCTACACCTTC.

This clone has just one count. Sequence at one end of the junction differs from germline and may be a read error. The same CDR3 is also encoded by other DNA sequences in this sample. The chain couples TRBV9 to TRBJ2-7; no clear D. There are 14 residues in the CDR3. The germline gives CDR1 SGDLS, CDR2 YYNGEE. CDR3 sequence: CASSVGQSSYEQYF. CDR3 nucleotide sequence: TGTGCCAGCAGTGTAGGCCAGAGCTCCTACGAGCAGTACTTC.

In regard to this clone: Other nucleotide sequences from this sample produce the same CDR3. The chain uses TRBV28 and TRBJ2-6; weak D call: TRBD2 (6 bases). Germline V gives CDR1 MDHEN, CDR2 SYDVKM. The CDR3 length is 15 residues. Trimming stripped 3 bases from V and 1 base from J, with 7 bases between. CDR3 sequence reads: CASSLGGSGANVLTF. The CDR3 DNA reads as TGTGCCAGCAGTTTGGGGGGTTCTGGGGCCAACGTCCTGACTTTC.

This clone was picked up one time. One end of the junction fails to match germline, which may point to a read error. This chain uses TRBV6-6 with TRBJ1-5; D perhaps matches TRBD1 (5 bases). Germline assignment: CDR1 MNHNY and CDR2 SVGAGI (reference sequence). The CDR3 contains 16 residues. The CDR3 DNA reads TGTGCCAGCATTTACGGTGGGACGGGGAGCAATCAGCCCCAGCATTTT. Encoded protein: CASIYGGTGSNQPQHF.

The CDR3 loop is CASSLVQGRTEAFF. The CDR3 coding sequence is TGTGCCAGCAGCTTAGTGCAGGGAAGGACTGAAGCTTTCTTT. V and J are TRBV11-3 and TRBJ1-1; possible D gene TRBD1, 5 bases. The CDR3 is made up of 14 amino acids. Between the trimmed V and J ends, which lost 1 base and 5 bases, there was a span of 11 bases. Germline-derived CDR1 and CDR2 are SGHNT and YENEEA.

V and J are TRBV27 and TRBJ1-3; no reliable D call. CDR1 and CDR2 from the germline V gene are MNHEY and SMNVEV (reference sequence). V lost 0 bases and J lost 1, with 7 bases in between. This CDR3 is built from 15 residues. CDR3: CASSLSRTSGNTIYF. The CDR3 DNA sequence: TGTGCCAGCAGTTTATCGAGGACTTCTGGAAACACCATATATTTT.

The chain combines TRBV5-1 with TRBJ2-5, with D tentatively TRBD1 or TRBD2 (5 bases each). V gave up 7 bases and J gave up 5 bases, with 18 bases separating them. CDR3 size: 14 residues. Germline CDR1 is SGHRS and CDR2 is YFSETQ. The CDR3 nucleotides read TGCGCCAGCGGCCCATCCGGGACGGGGGAGACCCAGTACTTC. The encoded protein is CASGPSGTGETQYF.

V usage is TRBV15 and J usage is TRBJ1-3; no clear D gene. The ends were cut back, 0 bases at V and 2 bases at J, with 11 bases in the middle. Germline lookup yields CDR1 LNHNV and CDR2 YYDKDF (reference sequence). The CDR3 has 16 amino acids. Written as DNA, the CDR3 is TGTGCCACCAGCAGAGATTTTGTCGGGGCTGGAAACACCATATATTTT. It encodes CATSRDFVGAGNTIYF. Based on the CDR3 plus reference TRBV15 and TRBJ1-3, the full variable domain is DAMVIQNPRYQVTQFGKPVTLSCSQTLNHNVMYWYQQKSSQAPKLLFHYYDKDFNNEADTPDNFQSRRPNTSFCFLDIRSPGLGDTAMYLCATSRDFVGAGNTIYFGEGSWLTVV.